The clone carrying this T cell receptor beta chain turned up a few times. Its cognate antigen is unknown. Expressed TCRB transcripts were sequenced because the isolated RNA had all been reverse transcribed beforehand. Profiled with immunoSEQ multiplex PCR; TCRdb holds only in-frame clones, not every one. The sample carries 120,000 or so clones, about 18% recorded once. The sample belongs to a study of beta chain features in type 1 diabetes. Sorting that relied on CD45RO/CCR7/CD25/CD127/CD95/CD27 yielded CD4+ naive, central memory, regulatory and stem cell-like memory cells. V dropped 6 bases and J dropped 7 bases, with 12 bases sitting between them. Germline loops: CDR1 DFQATT, CDR2 SNEGSKA (reference sequence). This CDR3 region has 11 residues. Findings of the study overall: Researchers report that Type 1 diabetes patients had moderately but significantly shorter TCRB CDR3s across all four CD4+ subsets. Researchers reported that naive, central memory and Treg TCRB repertoires appeared more similar in patients than in healthy donors. PCR might show a preference for shorter templates, equally across patients and controls. Using cDNA template may skew counts toward highly expressing activated cells.

The origin of this receptor is a man in his late teens or twenties with type 1 diabetes. This chain joins TRBV20-1 and TRBJ2-5, with D possibly being TRBD2 (5 bases). Sequenced: central memory CD4+ T cells from blood. Here the CDR3 DNA reads TGCAGTGCCCCCCTCCGGGGGACCCAGTACTTC. Protein product: CSAPLRGTQYF.